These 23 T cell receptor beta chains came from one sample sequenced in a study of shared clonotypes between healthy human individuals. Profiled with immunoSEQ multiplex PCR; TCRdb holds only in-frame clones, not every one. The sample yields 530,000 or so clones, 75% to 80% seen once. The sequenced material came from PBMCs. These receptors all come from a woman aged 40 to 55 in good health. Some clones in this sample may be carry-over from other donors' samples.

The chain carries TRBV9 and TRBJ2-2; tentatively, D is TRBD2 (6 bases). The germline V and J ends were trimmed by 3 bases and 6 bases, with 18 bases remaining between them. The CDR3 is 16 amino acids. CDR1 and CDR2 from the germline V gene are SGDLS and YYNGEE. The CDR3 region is CASSGLAEAGAGELFF. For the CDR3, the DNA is TGTGCCAGCAGCGGATTAGCGGAGGCGGGTGCCGGGGAGCTGTTTTTT.

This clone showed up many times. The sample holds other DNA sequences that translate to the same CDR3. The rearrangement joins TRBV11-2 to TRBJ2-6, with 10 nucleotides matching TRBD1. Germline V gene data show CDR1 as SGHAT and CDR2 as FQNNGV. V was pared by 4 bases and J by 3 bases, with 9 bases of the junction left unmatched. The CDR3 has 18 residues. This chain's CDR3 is CASSSVRDRGYGANVLTF. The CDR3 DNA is TGTGCCAGCAGCTCCGTCCGGGACAGGGGTTATGGGGCCAACGTCCTGACTTTC.

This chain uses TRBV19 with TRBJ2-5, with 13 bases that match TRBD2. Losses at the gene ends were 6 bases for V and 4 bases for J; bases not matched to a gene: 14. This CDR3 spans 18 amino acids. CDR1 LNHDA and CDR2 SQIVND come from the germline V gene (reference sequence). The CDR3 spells CASSSGTSGNLGTETQYF. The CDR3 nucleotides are TGTGCCAGTAGCTCCGGGACTAGCGGGAATTTAGGGACAGAGACCCAGTACTTC.

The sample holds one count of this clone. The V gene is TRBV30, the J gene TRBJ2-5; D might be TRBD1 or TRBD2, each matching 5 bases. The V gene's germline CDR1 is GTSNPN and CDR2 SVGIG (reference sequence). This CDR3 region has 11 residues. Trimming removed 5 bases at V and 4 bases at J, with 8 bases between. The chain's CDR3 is CAWGTVETQYF. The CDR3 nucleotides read TGTGCCTGGGGGACGGTAGAGACCCAGTACTTC.

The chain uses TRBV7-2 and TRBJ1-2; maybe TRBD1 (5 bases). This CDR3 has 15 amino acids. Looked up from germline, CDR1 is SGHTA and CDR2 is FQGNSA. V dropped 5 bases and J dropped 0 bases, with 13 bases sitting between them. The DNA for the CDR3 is TGTGCCAGCAGCGAAGGGGCAGGGCCTAACTATGGCTACACCTTC. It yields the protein CASSEGAGPNYGYTF.

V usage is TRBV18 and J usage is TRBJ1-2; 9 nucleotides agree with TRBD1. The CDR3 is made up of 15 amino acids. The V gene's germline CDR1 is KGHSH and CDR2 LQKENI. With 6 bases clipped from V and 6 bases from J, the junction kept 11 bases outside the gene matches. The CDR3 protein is CASSLDGQGSHGYTF. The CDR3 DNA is TGTGCCAGCTCCCTCGATGGACAGGGGTCTCATGGCTACACCTTC.

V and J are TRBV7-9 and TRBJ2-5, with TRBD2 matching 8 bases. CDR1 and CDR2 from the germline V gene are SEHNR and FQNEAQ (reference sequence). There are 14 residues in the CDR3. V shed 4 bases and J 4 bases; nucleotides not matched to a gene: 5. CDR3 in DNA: TGTGCCAGCAGCTACGGGAGCGGGGGAGAGACCCAGTACTTC. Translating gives CASSYGSGGETQYF.

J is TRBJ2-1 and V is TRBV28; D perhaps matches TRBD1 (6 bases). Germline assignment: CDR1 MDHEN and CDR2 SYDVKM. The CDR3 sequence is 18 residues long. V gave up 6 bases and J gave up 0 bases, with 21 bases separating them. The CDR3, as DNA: TGTGCCAGCAGCATCGACACTATGGGGGCCAACTCCTACAATGAGCAGTTCTTC. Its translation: CASSIDTMGANSYNEQFF.

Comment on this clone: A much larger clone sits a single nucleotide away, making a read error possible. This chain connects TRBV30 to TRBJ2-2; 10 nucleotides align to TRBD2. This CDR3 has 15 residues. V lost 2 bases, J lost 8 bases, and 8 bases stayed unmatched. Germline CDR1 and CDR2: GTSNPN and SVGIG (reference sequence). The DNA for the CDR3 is TGTGCCTGGAGTATAGTAGCGGGGGGCGGTGGGGAGCTGTTTTTT. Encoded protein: CAWSIVAGGGGELFF.

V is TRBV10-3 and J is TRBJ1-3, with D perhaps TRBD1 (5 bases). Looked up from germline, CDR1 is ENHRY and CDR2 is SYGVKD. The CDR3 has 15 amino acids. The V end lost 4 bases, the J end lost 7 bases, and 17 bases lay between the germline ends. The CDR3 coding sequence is TGTGCCATCAGTGCACCGGGACGCGGTGTGAACACCATATATTTT. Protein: CAISAPGRGVNTIYF.

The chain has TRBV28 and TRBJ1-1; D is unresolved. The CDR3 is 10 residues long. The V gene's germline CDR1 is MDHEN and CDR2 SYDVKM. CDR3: CDTWDTEAFF. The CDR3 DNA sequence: TGTGACACATGGGACACTGAAGCTTTCTTT.

CDR3 nucleotides: TGTGCCAGCAGCTTAGGTTTCCGCTACGAGCAGTACTTC. Translation gives CASSLGFRYEQYF. The chain joins TRBV7-9 to TRBJ2-7; D call uncertain. The V gene lost 1 base and the J gene lost 3 bases, with 7 bases spanning the gap. CDR1 is SEHNR, CDR2 FQNEAQ, per germline (reference sequence). CDR3 length equals 13 residues.

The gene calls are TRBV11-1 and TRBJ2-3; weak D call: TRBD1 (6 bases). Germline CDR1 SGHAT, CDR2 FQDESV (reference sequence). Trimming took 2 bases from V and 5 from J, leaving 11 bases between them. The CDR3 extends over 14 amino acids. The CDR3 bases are TGTGCCAGCAGCTTAAGGCAGGGGAAAGATACGCAGTATTTT. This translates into CASSLRQGKDTQYF.

The CDR3 is CASSEYYNEQFF. In nucleotides, the CDR3 is TGTGCCAGCAGCGAATATTACAATGAGCAGTTCTTC. The rearrangement links TRBV6-1 to TRBJ2-1; D gene ambiguous. V was trimmed by 6 bases and J by 4 bases, leaving 7 bases between them. This CDR3 contains 12 residues. In germline, CDR1 is MNHNS, CDR2 SASEGT.

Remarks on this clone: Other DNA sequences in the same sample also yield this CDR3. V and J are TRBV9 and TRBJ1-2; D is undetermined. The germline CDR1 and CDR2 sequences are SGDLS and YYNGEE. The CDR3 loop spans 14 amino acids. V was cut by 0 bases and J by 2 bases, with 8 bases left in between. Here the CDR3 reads CASSVGGGNYGYTF. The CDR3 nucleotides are TGTGCCAGCAGCGTAGGGGGAGGGAACTATGGCTACACCTTC.

The CDR3 DNA follows: TGTGCCAGCAGTTCACCGACAGGGTCGGGGACTGAAGCTTTCTTT. It codes for CASSSPTGSGTEAFF. The chain couples TRBV28 to TRBJ1-1; 7 nucleotides line up with TRBD1. CDR1 and CDR2 (germline): MDHEN, SYDVKM. The CDR3 extends over 15 amino acids. V lost 4 bases, J lost 5 bases, and 10 bases stayed unmatched.

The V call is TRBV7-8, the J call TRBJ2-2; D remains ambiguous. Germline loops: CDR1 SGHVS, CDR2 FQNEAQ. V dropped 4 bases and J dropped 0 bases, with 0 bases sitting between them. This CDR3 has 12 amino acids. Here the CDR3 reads CASSSNTGELFF. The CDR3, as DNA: TGTGCCAGCAGCTCGAACACCGGGGAGCTGTTTTTT.

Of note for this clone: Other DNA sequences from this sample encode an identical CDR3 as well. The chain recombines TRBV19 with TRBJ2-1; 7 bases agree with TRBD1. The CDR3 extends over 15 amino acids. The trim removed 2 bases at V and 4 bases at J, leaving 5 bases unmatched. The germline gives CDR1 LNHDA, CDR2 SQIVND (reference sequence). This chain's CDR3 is CASSISTGEYNEQFF. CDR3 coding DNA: TGTGCCAGTAGTATATCCACAGGGGAGTACAATGAGCAGTTCTTC.

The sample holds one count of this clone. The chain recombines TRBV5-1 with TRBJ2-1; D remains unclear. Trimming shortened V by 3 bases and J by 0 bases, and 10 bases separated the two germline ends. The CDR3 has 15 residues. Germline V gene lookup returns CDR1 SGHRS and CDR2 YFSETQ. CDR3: CASSSIMSSYNEQFF. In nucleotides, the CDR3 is TGCGCCAGCAGCTCGATTATGAGCTCCTACAATGAGCAGTTCTTC.

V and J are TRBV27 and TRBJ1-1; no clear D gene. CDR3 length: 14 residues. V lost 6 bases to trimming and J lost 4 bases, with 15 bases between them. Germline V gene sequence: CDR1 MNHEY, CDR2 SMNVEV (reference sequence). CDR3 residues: CASSWAERRTEAFF. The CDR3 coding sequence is TGTGCCAGCAGCTGGGCGGAGCGTCGCACTGAAGCTTTCTTT.

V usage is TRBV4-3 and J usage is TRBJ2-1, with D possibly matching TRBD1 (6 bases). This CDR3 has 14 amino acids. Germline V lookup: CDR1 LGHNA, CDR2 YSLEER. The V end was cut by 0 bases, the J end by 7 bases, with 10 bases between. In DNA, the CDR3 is TGCGCCAGCAGCCAAGAAACCCAGGGGAATGAGCAGTTCTTC. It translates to CASSQETQGNEQFF.

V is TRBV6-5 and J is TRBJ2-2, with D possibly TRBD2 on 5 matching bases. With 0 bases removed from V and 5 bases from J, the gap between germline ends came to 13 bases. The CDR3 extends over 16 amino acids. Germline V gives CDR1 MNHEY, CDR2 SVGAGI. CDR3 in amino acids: CASSYSRGLGTGELFF. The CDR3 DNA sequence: TGTGCCAGCAGTTACTCGAGAGGGCTGGGGACCGGGGAGCTGTTTTTT.

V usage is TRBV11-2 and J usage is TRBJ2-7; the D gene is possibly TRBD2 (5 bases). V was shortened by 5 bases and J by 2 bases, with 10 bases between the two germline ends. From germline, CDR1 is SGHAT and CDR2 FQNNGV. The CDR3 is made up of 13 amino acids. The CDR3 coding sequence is TGTGCCAGCAGCCCAGGACTGACCTACGAGCAGTACTTC. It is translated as CASSPGLTYEQYF.